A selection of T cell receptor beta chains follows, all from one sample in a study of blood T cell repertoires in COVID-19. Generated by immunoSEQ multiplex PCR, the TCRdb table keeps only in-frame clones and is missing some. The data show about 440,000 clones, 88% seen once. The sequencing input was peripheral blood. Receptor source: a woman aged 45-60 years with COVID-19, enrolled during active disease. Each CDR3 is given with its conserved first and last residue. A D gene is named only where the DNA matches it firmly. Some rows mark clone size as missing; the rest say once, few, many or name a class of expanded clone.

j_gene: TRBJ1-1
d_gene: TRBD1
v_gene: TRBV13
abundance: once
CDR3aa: CASSSGQGVGLSGAFF
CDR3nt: TGTGCCAGCAGCTCGGGACAGGGAGTGGGGTTATCGGGAGCTTTCTTT

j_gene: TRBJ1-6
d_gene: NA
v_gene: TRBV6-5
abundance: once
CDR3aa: CATIDRSNSPLHF
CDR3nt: TGTGCCACGATCGACAGGTCTAATTCACCCCTCCACTTT

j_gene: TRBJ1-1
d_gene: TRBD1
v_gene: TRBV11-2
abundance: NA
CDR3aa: CASSQDRGDTEAFF
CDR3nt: TGTGCCAGCAGCCAGGACAGGGGGGACACTGAAGCTTTCTTT

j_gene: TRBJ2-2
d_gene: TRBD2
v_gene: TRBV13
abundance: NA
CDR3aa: CASSSGGFTGELFF
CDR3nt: TGTGCCAGCAGTTCGGGGGGGTTCACCGGGGAGCTGTTTTTT

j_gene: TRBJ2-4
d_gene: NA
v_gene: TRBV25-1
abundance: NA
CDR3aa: CASSEQGWNIQYF
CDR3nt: TGTGCCAGCAGTGAACAGGGATGGAACATTCAGTACTTC

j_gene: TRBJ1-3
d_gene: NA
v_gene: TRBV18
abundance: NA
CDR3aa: CASSPKRDSGNTIYF
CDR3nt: TGTGCCAGCTCACCAAAGAGGGACTCTGGAAACACCATATATTTT

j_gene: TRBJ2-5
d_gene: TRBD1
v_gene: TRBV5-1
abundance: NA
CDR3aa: CASSLSGTEETQYF
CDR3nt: TGCGCCAGCAGCTTGTCTGGGACAGAAGAGACCCAGTACTTC

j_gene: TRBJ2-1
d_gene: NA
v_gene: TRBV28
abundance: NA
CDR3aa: CASSLATGRPDQFF
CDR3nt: TGTGCCAGCAGTTTAGCTACAGGACGCCCCGACCAGTTCTTC

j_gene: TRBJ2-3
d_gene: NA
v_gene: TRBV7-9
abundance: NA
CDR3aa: CASSPQAVGTDTQYF
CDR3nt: TGTGCCAGCAGCCCACAGGCTGTCGGCACAGATACGCAGTATTTT

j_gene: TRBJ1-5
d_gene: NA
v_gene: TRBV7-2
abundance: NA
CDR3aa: CASSITGTQPQHF
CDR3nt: TGTGCCAGCAGCATTACAGGGACCCAGCCCCAGCATTTT

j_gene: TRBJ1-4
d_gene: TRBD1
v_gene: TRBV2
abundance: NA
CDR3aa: CASSEDRGLEKLFF
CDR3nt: TGTGCCAGCAGTGAAGACAGGGGCCTCGAAAAACTGTTTTTT

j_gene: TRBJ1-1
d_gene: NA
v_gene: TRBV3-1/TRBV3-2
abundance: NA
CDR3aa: CASSHSSEAFF
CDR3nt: TGTGCCAGCAGCCATTCGAGTGAAGCTTTCTTT

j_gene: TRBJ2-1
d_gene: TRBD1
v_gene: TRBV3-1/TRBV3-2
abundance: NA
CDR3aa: CASSRTGNEQFF
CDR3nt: TGTGCCAGCAGCCGGACAGGGAATGAGCAGTTCTTC

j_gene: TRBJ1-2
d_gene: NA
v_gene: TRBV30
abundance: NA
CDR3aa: CAWSSGFNNYGYTF
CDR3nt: TGTGCCTGGAGTTCAGGGTTCAACAACTATGGCTACACCTTC

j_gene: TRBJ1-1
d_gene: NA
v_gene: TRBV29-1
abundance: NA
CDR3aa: CSVAPVKNTEAFF
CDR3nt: TGCAGCGTTGCCCCGGTCAAGAACACTGAAGCTTTCTTT

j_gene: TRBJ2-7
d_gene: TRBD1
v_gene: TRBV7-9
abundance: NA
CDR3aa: CASIPLVETGSHEQYF
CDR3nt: TGTGCCAGCATCCCGCTTGTCGAGACAGGGAGCCACGAGCAGTACTTC

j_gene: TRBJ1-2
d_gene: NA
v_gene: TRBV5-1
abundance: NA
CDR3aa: CASSLVENYGYTF
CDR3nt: TGCGCCAGCAGCTTGGTAGAAAACTATGGCTACACCTTC

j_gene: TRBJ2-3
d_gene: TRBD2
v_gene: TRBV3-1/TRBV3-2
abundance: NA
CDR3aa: CASSLAGDYRQYF
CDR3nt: TGTGCCAGCAGTCTAGCGGGGGACTATAGGCAGTATTTT

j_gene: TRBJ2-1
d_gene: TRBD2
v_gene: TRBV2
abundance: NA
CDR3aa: CASSGGGSYNEQFF
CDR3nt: TGTGCCAGCAGTGGCGGGGGGTCCTACAATGAGCAGTTCTTC

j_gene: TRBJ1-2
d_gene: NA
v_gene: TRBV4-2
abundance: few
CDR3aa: CASSPWRDANYGYTF
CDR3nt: TGTGCCAGCTCCCCGTGGAGGGACGCAAACTATGGCTACACCTTC

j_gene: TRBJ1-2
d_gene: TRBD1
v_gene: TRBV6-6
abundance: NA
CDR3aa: CASSPGQGSYTF
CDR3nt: TGTGCCAGCAGCCCAGGACAGGGGAGCTACACCTTC

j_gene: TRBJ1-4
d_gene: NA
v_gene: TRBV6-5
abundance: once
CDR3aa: CASRLGPNEKLFF
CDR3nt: TGTGCCAGCAGACTAGGGCCTAATGAAAAACTGTTTTTT

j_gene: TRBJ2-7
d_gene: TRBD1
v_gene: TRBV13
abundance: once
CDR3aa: CASSLFTGAYEQYF
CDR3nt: TGTGCCAGCAGCTTATTCACAGGGGCCTACGAGCAGTACTTC

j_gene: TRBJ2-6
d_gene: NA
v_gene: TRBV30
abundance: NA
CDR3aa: CAWINRARGANVLTF
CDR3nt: TGTGCCTGGATCAACAGGGCACGGGGTGCCAACGTCCTGACTTTC

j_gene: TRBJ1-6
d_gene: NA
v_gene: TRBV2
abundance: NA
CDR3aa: CASSDVRPQNNSPLHF
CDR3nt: TGTGCCAGCAGTGACGTCAGGCCCCAAAATAATTCACCCCTCCACTTT

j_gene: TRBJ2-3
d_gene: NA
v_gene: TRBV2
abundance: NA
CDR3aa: CASSAESYSVDTQYF
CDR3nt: TGTGCCAGCAGCGCCGAGTCCTATAGCGTAGATACGCAGTATTTT

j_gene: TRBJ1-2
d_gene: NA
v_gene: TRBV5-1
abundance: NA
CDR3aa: CASSLAGGTDYGYTF
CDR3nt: TGCGCCAGCAGCTTGGCCGGGGGTACTGACTATGGCTACACCTTC

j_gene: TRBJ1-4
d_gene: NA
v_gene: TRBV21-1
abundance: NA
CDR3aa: CASSPRDRVTNEKLFF
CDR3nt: TGTGCCAGCAGCCCACGCGACAGGGTAACTAATGAAAAACTGTTTTTT

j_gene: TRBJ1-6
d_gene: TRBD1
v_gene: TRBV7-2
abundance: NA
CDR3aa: CASSLGQADSPLHF
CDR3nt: TGTGCCAGCAGCCTCGGACAGGCAGATTCACCCCTCCACTTT

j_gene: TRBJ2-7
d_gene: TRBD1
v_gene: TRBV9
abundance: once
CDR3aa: CASSEGQAKGEQYF
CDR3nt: TGTGCCAGCAGCGAGGGACAGGCAAAAGGGGAGCAGTACTTC

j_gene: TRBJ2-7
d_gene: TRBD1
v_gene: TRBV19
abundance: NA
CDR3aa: CASSIGRQGAGEQYF
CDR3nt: TGTGCCAGTAGTATAGGTAGACAGGGGGCTGGCGAGCAGTACTTC

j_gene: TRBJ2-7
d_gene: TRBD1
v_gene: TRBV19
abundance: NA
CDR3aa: CASGQGSHEQYF
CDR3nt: TGTGCCAGTGGACAGGGCTCCCACGAGCAGTACTTC

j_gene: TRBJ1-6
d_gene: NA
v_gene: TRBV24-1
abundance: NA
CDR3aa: CARPCNREKKYNSPLHF
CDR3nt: TGTGCCAGACCCTGTAACAGGGAAAAGAAGTATAATTCACCCCTCCACTTT

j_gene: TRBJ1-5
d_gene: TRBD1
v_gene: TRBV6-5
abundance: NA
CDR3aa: CASSFDRDQPQHF
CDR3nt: TGTGCCAGCAGCTTCGACAGGGATCAGCCCCAGCATTTT

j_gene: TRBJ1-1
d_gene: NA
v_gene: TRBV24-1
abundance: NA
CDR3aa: CATSVGAGATEAFF
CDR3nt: TGTGCCACCAGTGTAGGAGCGGGAGCCACTGAAGCTTTCTTT

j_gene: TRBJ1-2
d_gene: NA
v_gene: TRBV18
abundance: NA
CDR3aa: CASHDGMGRNYGYTF
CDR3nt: TGTGCCAGCCACGACGGCATGGGCAGGAACTATGGCTACACCTTC

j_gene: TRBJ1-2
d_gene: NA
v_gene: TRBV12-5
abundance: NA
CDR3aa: CASGSGGGYTF
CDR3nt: TGTGCTAGTGGTTCGGGGGGTGGCTACACCTTC

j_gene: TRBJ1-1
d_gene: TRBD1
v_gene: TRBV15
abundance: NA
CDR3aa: CATSRTDRDFTEAFF
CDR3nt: TGTGCCACCAGCAGAACCGACAGGGATTTCACTGAAGCTTTCTTT

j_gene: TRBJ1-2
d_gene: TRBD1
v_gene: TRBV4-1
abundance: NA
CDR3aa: CASSQEGTGGSYGYTF
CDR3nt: TGCGCCAGCAGCCAAGAAGGGACAGGGGGCTCCTATGGCTACACCTTC